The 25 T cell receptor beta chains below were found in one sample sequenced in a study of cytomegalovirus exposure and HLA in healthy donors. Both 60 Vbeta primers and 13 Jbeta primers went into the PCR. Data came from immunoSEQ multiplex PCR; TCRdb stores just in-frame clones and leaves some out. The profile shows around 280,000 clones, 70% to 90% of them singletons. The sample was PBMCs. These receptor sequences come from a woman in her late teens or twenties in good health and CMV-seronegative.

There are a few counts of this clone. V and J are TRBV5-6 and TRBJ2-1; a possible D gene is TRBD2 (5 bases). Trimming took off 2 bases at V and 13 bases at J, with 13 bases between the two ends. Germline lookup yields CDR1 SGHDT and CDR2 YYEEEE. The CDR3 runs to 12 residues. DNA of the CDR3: TGTGCCAGCAGCTTATCGCTCTCGGGACAGTTCTTC. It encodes CASSLSLSGQFF.

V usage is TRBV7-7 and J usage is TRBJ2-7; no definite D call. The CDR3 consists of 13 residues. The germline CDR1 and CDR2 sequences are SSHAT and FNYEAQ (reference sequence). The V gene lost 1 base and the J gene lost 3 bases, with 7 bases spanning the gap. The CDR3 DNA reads TGTGCCAGCAGCTTAGATGAGAGCTACGAGCAGTACTTC. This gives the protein CASSLDESYEQYF.

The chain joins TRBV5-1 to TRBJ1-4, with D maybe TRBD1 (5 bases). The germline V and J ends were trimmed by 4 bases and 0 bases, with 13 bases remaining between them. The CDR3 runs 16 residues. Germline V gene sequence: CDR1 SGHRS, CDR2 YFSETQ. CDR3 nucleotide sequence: TGCGCCAGCAGCCTGTCTCAGGGATCAACTAATGAAAAACTGTTTTTT. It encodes CASSLSQGSTNEKLFF.

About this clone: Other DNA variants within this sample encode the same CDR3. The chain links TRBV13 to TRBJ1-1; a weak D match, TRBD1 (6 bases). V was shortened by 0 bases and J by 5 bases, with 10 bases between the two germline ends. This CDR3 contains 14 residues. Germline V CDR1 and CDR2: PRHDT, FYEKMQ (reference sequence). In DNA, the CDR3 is TGTGCCAGCAGCTTAGGGACAGGAGGTACTGAAGCTTTCTTT. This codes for CASSLGTGGTEAFF.

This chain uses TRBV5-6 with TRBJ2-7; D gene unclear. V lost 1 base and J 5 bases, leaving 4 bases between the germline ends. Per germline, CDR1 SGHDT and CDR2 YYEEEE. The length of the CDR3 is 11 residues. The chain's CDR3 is CASSLYDEQYF. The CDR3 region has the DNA TGTGCCAGCAGCTTGTATGACGAGCAGTACTTC.

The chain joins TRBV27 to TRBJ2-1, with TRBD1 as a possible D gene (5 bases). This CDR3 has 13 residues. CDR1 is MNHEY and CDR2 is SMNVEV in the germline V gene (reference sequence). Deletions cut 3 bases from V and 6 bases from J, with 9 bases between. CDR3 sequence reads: CASSLGPTNEQFF. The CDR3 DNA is TGTGCCAGCAGTTTGGGGCCCACCAATGAGCAGTTCTTC.

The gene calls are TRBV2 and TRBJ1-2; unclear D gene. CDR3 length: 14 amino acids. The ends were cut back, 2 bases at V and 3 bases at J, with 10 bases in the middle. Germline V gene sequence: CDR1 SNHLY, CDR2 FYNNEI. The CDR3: CASSETVSYYGYTF. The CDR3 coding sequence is TGTGCCAGCAGTGAAACAGTCTCGTACTATGGCTACACCTTC.

The CDR3 DNA is TGTGCCAGCAGACGGACAGGGACCTACGAGCAGTACTTC. Amino acid sequence: CASRRTGTYEQYF. J is TRBJ2-7 and V is TRBV5-6; 8 bases align to TRBD1. Per the germline V gene, CDR1 is SGHDT and CDR2 is YYEEEE. This CDR3 comprises 13 residues. V was clipped by 5 bases and J by 2 bases; unmatched bases: 3.

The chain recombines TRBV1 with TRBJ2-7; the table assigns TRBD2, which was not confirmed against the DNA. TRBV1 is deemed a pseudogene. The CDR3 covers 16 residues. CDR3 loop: CTSSRPSRRAGYEQYF. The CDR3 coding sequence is TGCACCAGCAGCCGCCCGAGCCGGAGGGCCGGTTACGAGCAGTACTTC.

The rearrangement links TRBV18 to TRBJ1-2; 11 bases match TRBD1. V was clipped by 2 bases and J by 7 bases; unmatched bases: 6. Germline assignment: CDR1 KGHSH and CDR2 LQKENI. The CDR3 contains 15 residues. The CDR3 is CASSPSGTGGAGYTF. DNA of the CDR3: TGTGCCAGCTCACCATCCGGGACAGGGGGTGCTGGCTACACCTTC.

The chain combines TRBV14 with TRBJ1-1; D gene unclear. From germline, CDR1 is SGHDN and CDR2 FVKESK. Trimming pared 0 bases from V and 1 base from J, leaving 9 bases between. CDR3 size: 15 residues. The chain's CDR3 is CASSQDWSGNTEAFF. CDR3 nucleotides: TGTGCCAGCAGCCAAGATTGGAGTGGGAACACTGAAGCTTTCTTT.

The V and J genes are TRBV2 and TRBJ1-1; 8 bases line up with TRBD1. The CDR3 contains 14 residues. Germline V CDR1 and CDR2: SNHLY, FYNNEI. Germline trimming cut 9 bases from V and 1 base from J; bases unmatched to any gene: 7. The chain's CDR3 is CARVTDRGNTEAFF. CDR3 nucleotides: TGTGCCAGGGTAACAGACAGGGGGAACACTGAAGCTTTCTTT.

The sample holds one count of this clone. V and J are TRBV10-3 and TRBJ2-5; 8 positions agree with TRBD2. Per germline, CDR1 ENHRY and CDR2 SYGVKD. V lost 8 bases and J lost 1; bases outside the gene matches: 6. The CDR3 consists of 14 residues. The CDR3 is CAISGRVGQETQYF. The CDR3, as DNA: TGTGCCATCTCCGGGAGGGTGGGCCAAGAGACCCAGTACTTC.

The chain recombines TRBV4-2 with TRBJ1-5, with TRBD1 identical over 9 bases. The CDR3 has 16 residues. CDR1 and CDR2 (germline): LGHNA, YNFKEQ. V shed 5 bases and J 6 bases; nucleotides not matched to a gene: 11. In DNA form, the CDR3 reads TGTGCCAGCAGCTCCCAGACAGGGGGATTGGGTCAGCCCCAGCATTTT. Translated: CASSSQTGGLGQPQHF.

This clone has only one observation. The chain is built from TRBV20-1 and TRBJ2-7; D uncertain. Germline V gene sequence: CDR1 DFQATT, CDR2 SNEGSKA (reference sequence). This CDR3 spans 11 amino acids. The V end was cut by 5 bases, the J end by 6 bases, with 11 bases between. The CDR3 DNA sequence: TGCAGTGCTTACAGCTCCCCCGAGCAGTACTTC. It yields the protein CSAYSSPEQYF.

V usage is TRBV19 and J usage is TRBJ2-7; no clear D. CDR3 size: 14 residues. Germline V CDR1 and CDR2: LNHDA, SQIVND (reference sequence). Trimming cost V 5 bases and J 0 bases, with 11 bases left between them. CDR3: CASSGRSNSYEQYF. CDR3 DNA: TGTGCCAGTAGTGGCAGATCGAACTCCTACGAGCAGTACTTC.

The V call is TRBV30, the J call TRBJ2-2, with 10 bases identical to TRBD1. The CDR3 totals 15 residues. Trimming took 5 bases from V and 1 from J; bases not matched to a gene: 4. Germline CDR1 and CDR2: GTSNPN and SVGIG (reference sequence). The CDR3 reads CAWDRTGGNTGELFF. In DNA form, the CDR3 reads TGTGCCTGGGACCGGACAGGGGGGAACACCGGGGAGCTGTTTTTT.

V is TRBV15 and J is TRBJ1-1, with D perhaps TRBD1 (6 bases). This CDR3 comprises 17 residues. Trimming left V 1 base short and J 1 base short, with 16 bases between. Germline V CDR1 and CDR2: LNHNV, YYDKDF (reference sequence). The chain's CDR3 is CATSRAAGTPPNTEAFF. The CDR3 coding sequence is TGTGCCACCAGCAGAGCCGCCGGGACACCCCCGAACACTGAAGCTTTCTTT.

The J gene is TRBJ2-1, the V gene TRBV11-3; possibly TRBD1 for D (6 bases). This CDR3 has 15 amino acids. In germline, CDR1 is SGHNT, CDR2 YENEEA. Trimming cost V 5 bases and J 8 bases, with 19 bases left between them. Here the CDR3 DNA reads TGTGCCAGCAGCCTTACCTTAGGGGGAGAGGATGAGCAGTTCTTC. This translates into CASSLTLGGEDEQFF.

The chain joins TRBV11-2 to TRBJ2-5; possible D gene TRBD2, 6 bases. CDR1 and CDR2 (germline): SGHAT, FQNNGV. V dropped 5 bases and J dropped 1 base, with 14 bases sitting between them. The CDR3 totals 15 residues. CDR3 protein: CASSQAGGLQETQYF. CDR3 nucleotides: TGTGCCAGCAGCCAGGCCGGGGGTCTCCAAGAGACCCAGTACTTC.

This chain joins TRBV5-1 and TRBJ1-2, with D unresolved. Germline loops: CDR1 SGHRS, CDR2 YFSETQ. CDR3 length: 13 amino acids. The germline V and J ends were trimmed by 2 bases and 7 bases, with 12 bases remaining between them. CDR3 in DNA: TGCGCCAGCAGCTTAATACTACCTCGTGGCTACACCTTC. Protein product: CASSLILPRGYTF. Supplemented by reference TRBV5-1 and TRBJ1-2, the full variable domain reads KAGVTQTPRYLIKTRGQQVTLSCSPISGHRSVSWYQQTPGQGLQFLFEYFSETQRNKGNFPGRFSGRQFSNSRSEMNVSTLELGDSALYLCASSLILPRGYTFGSGTRLTVV.

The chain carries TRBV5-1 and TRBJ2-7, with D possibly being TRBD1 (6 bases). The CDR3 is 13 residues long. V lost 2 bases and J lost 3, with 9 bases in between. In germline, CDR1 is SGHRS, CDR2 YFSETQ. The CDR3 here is CASSFATGYEQYF. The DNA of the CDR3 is TGCGCCAGCAGCTTCGCGACAGGCTACGAGCAGTACTTC.

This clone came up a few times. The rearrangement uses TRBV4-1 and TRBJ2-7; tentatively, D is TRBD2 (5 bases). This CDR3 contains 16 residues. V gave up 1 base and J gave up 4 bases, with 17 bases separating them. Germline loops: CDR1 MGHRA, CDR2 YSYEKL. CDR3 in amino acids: CASSQGPDYGRYEQYF. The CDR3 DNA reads TGCGCCAGCAGCCAAGGCCCAGACTATGGCAGGTACGAGCAGTACTTC.

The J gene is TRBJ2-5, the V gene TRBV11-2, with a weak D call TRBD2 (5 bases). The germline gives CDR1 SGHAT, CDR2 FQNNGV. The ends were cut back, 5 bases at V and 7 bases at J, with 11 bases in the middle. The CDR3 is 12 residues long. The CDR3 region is CASSQDGGTQYF. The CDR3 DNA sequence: TGTGCCAGCAGCCAGGACGGAGGGACCCAGTACTTC.

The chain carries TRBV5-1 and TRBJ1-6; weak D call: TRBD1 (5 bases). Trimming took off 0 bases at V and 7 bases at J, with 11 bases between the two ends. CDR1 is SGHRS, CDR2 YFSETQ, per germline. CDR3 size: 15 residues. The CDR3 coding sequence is TGCGCCAGCAGCTTGGCGGGGGGTGGGAATTCACCCCTCCACTTT. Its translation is CASSLAGGGNSPLHF. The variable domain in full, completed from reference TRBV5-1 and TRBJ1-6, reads KAGVTQTPRYLIKTRGQQVTLSCSPISGHRSVSWYQQTPGQGLQFLFEYFSETQRNKGNFPGRFSGRQFSNSRSEMNVSTLELGDSALYLCASSLAGGGNSPLHFGNGTRLTVT.